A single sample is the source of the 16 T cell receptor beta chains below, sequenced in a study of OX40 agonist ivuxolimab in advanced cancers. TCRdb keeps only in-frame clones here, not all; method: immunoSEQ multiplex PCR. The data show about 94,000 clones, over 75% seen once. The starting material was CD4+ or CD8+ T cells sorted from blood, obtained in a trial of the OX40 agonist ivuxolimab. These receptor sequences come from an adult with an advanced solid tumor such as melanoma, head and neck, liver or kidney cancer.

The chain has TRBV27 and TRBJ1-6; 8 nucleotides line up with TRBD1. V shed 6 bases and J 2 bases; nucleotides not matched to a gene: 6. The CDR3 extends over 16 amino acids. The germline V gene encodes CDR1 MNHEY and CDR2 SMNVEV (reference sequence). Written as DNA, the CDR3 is TGTGCCAGCAGAAAGGACAGGGTCGCCTATAATTCACCCCTCCACTTT. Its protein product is CASRKDRVAYNSPLHF.

CDR3 bases: TGTGCCATCAGTGAGTCGACCGGGCTAGCGGAATACTCCTACGAGCAGTACTTC. Amino acids: CAISESTGLAEYSYEQYF. The chain combines TRBV10-3 with TRBJ2-7; 7 nucleotides align to TRBD2. This CDR3 is built from 18 residues. V gave up 0 bases and J gave up 0 bases; unmatched junction bases: 11. In germline, CDR1 is ENHRY, CDR2 SYGVKD.

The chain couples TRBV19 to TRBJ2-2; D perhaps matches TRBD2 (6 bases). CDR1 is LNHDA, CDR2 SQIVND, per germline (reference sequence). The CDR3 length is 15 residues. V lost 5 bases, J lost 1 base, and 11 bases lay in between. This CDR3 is CASSPLGGNTGELFF. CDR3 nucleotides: TGTGCCAGTAGTCCCCTCGGGGGGAACACCGGGGAGCTGTTTTTT. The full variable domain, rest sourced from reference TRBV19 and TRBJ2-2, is DGGITQSPKYLFRKEGQNVTLSCEQNLNHDAMYWYRQDPGQGLRLIYYSQIVNDFQKGDIAEGYSVSREKKESFPLTVTSAQKNPTAFYLCASSPLGGNTGELFFGEGSRLTVL.

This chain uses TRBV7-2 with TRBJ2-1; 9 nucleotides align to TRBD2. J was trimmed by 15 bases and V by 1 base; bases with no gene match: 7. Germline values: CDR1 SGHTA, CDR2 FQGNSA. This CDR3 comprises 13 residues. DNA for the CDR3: TGTGCCAGCAGCTTAGTTGTAGCGGGGGATTGGTTCTTC. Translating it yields CASSLVVAGDWFF.

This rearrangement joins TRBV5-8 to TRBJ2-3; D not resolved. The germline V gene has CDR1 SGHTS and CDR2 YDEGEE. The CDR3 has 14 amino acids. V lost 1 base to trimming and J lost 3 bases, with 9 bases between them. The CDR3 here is CASSLWLLTDTQYF. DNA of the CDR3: TGTGCCAGCAGCTTGTGGTTATTAACAGATACGCAGTATTTT.

CDR3 amino acids: CASSLPGTGYYEQYF. Written as DNA, the CDR3 is TGTGCCAGCAGCTTACCAGGGACAGGCTACTACGAGCAGTACTTC. J is TRBJ2-7 and V is TRBV5-4; 8 bases align to TRBD1. Per germline, CDR1 SGHNT and CDR2 YYREEE (reference sequence). The CDR3 has 15 residues. The J segment lost 3 bases and the V segment lost 2 bases, leaving 7 bases of the junction unmatched.

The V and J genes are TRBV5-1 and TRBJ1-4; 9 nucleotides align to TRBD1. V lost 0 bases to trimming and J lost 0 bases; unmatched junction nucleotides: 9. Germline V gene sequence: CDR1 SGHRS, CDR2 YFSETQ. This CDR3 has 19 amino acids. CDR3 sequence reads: CASSLGLTGGEATNEKLFF. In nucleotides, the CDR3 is TGCGCCAGCAGCTTGGGGCTTACAGGGGGCGAGGCAACTAATGAAAAACTGTTTTTT.

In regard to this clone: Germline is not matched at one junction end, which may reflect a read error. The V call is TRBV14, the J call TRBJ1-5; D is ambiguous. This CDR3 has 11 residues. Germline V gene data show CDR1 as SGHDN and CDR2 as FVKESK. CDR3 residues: CASSRRKTPAF. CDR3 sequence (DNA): TGTGCCAGCAGCCGGCGCAAGACCCCAGCATTT. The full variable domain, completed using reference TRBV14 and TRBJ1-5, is EAGVTQFPSHSVIEKGQTVTLRCDPISGHDNLYWYRRVMGKEIKFLLHFVKESKQDESGMPNNRFLAERTGGTYSTLKVQPAELEDSGVYFCASSRRKTPAFGDGTRLSIL.

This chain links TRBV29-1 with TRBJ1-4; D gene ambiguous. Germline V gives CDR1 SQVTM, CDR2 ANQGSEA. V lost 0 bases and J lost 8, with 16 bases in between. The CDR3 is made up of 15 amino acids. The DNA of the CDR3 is TGCAGCGTTGAAGATCTTGCGGGGTATCGAGAAAAACTGTTTTTT. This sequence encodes CSVEDLAGYREKLFF.

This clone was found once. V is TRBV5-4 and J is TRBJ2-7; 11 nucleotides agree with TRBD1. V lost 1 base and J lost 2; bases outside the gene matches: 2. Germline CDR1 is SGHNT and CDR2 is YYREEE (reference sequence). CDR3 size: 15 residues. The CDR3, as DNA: TGTGCCAGCAGCTTGCCGGGACAGGGGGCCTACGAGCAGTACTTC. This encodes CASSLPGQGAYEQYF. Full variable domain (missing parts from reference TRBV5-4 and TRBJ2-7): ETGVTQSPTHLIKTRGQQVTLRCSSQSGHNTVSWYQQALGQGPQFIFQYYREEENGRGNFPPRFSGLQFPNYSSELNVNALELDDSALYLCASSLPGQGAYEQYFGPGTRLTVT.

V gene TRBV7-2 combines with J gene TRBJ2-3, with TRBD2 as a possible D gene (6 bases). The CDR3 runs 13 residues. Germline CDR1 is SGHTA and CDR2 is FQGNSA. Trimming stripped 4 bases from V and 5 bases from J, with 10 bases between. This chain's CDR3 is CASSSRTKDTQYF. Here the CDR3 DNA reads TGTGCCAGCAGCTCAAGGACTAAAGATACGCAGTATTTT.

The CDR3 loop is CAISESVFRQPDTEAFF. The CDR3 bases are TGTGCCATCAGTGAGTCGGTGTTCCGACAGCCCGACACTGAAGCTTTCTTT. V and J are TRBV10-3 and TRBJ1-1, with D perhaps TRBD1 (5 bases). In germline, CDR1 is ENHRY, CDR2 SYGVKD. This CDR3 is built from 17 residues. Trimming took off 0 bases at V and 3 bases at J, with 17 bases between the two ends.

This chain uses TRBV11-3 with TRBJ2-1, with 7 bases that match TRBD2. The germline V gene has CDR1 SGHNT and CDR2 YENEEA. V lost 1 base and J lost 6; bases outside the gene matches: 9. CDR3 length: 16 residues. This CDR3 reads CASSLASGVGGNEQFF. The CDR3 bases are TGTGCCAGCAGCTTAGCAAGCGGGGTTGGCGGCAATGAGCAGTTCTTC. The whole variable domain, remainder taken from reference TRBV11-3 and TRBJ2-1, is EAGVVQSPRYKIIEKKQPVAFWCNPISGHNTLYWYLQNLGQGPELLIRYENEEAVDDSQLPKDRFSAERLKGVDSTLKIQPAELGDSAVYLCASSLASGVGGNEQFFGPGTRLTVL.

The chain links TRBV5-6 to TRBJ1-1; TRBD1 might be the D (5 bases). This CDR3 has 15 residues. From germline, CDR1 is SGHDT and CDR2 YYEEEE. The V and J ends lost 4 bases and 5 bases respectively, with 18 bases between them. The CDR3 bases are TGTGCCAGCAGCCTTGCCGGGGCAGCGCATACTGAAGCTTTCTTT. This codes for CASSLAGAAHTEAFF.

The CDR3 reads CASSPGLATYNEQFF. The DNA for the CDR3 is TGTGCCAGCAGCCCGGGACTAGCGACCTACAATGAGCAGTTCTTC. This sequence joins TRBV4-2 and TRBJ2-1; 10 bases agree with TRBD2. Losses at the gene ends were 4 bases for V and 2 bases for J; bases not matched to a gene: 2. Germline V gene lookup returns CDR1 LGHNA and CDR2 YNFKEQ. This CDR3 is built from 15 residues.

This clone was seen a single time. CDR3 nucleotides: TGCGCCAGCAGCCAAGGGGTTCAGGACAGATATGGCTACACCTTC. Encoded protein: CASSQGVQDRYGYTF. This chain connects TRBV4-3 to TRBJ1-2; D might be TRBD1 (6 bases). V shed 1 base and J shed 5 bases, with 14 bases lying between them. The CDR3 totals 15 residues. CDR1 and CDR2 (germline): LGHNA, YSLEER.